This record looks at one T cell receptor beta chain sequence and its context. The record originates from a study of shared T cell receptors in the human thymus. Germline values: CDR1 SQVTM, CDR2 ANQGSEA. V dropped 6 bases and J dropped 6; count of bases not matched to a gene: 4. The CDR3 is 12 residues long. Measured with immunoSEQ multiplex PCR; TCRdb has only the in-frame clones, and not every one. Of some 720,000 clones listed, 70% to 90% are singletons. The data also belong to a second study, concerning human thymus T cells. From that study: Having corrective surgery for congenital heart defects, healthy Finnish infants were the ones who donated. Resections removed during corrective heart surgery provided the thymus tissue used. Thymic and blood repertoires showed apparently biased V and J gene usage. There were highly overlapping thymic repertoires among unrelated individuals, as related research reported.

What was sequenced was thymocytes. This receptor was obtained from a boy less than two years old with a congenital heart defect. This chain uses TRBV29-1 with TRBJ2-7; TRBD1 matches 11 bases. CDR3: CSVPGQGGEQYF. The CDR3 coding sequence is TGCAGCGTCCCGGGACAGGGGGGCGAGCAGTACTTC.